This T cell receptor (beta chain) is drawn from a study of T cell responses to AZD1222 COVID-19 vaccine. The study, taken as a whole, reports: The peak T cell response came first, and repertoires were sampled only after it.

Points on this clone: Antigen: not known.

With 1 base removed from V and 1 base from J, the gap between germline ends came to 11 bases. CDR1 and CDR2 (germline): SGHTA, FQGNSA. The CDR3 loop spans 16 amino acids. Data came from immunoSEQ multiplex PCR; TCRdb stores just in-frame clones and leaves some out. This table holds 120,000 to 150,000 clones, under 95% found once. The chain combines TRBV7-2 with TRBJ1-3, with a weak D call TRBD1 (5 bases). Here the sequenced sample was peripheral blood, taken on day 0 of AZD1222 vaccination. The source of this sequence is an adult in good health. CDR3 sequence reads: CASSLGPGQSGNTIYF. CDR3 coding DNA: TGTGCCAGCAGCTTAGGGCCAGGGCAGTCTGGAAACACCATATATTTT.